This T cell receptor beta chain was recovered during a study of T cells expressing NK-cell markers. Study context: Beta-chain profiling covered CD3+CD56+NKG2C+, CD3+CD56+NKG2C- and CD3+CD56-NKG2C+ sorted subsets. Among eight sequenced donors, seven carried HCMV seropositivity while one was seronegative. Study conclusions and caveats: The CD3+CD56-NKG2C+ fraction of a handful of donors was likewise dominated by these clonotypes.

The TCR beta cDNA came from 5'RACE template switching with UMIs. TCRdb reprocessed the 5' RACE reads and reports one entry per CDR3 protein, with no DNA. This sample lists a few hundred thousand distinct CDR3 sequences; its ten largest clones have under 6.5%. This CDR3 is built from 13 residues. Germline V gene data show CDR1 as MNHNY and CDR2 as SVGAGI (reference sequence). Of note for this clonotype: Its antigen remains unidentified.

The specimen was blood T cells: a sorted CD56 or NKG2C T cell subset, CD4+ or CD8+ T cells, or bulk PBMC T cells (not recorded which). The sequence was obtained from a man aged 18 to 69 in good health. The rearrangement uses TRBV6-6 and TRBJ2-2; TCRdb calls TRBD1, which cannot be checked without DNA. CDR3 loop: CANRDGNTGELFF.